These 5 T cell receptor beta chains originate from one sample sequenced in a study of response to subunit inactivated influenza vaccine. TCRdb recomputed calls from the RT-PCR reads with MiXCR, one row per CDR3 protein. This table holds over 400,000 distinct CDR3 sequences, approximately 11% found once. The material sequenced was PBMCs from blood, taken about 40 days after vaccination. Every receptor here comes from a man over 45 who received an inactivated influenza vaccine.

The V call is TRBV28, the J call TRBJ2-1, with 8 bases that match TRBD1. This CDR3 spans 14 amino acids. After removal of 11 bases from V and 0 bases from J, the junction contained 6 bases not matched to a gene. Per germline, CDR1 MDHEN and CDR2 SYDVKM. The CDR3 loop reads CAGRTGGSYNEQFF. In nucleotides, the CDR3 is TGTGCCGGACGTACAGGGGGCTCCTACAATGAGCAGTTCTTC.

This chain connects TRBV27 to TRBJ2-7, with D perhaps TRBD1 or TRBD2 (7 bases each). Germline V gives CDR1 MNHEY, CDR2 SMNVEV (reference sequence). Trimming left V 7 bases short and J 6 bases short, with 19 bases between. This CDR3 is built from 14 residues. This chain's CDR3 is CASTRTGASGEQYF. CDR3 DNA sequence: TGTGCCAGCACCAGAACAGGGGCTAGCGGCGAGCAGTACTTC.

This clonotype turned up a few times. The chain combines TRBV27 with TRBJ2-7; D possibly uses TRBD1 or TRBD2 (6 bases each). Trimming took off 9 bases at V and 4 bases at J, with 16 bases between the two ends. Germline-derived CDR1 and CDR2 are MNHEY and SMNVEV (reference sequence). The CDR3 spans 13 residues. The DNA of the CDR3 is TGTGCCAGTGGAGGGGGAAGGGGTTACGAGCAGTACTTC. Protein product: CASGGGRGYEQYF.

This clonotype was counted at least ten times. CDR3 sequence (DNA): TGCGCCAGCAGCCAAGTTTCAGGTATACAAGAGACCCAGTACTTC. It specifies CASSQVSGIQETQYF. The J gene is TRBJ2-5, the V gene TRBV4-3, with no clear D. The V end was cut by 1 base, the J end by 2 bases, with 11 bases between. Germline CDR1 and CDR2: LGHNA and YSLEER. CDR3 length: 15 amino acids.

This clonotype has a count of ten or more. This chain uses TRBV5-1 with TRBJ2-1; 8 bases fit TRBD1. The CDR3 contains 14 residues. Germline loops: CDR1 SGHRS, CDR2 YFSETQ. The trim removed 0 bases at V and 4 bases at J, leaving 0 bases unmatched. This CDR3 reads CASSLGQGYNEQFF. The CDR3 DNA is TGCGCCAGCAGCTTGGGACAGGGGTACAATGAGCAGTTCTTC.